This paragraph covers one TCR beta chain sequence. The junction departs from the called germline gene at one end, perhaps through a read error. This entry is derived from a study of prognosis after radiotherapy for stage I lung cancer. This CDR3 has 11 amino acids. The study amplified the TCR beta CDR3 region from genomic DNA. This amplification was carried out by two rounds of multiplex PCR. During first-round PCR, primers specific to each TRBV and TRBJ gene were used. Via MiXCR, TCRdb re-called the multiplex PCR reads, giving one row per CDR3 protein. This table holds 27,000 or so distinct CDR3 sequences, around 41% found once.

The sequencing used PBMCs, collected before or after stereotactic body radiation therapy (not recorded which). This clonotype was obtained from a donor of 50 years or more with non-small cell lung cancer. The gene calls are TRBV6-7 and TRBJ2-7; TRBD1 aligns across 9 bases. TRBV6-7 is an ORF for which the function is uncertain. The CDR3 coding sequence is TGTGCTATCAGCAAAGAGGACAGGGGAGTCTTC. It is translated as CAISKEDRGVF.